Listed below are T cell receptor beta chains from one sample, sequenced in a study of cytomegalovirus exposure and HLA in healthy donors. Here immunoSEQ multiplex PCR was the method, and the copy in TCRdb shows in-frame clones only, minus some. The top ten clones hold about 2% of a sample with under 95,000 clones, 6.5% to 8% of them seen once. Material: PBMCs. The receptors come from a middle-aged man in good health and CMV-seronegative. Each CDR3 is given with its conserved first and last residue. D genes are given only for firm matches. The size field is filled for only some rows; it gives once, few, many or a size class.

cdr3_aa: CASTSSPGTANEKLFF
cdr3_nt: TGTGCCAGCACTTCTTCTCCCGGGACAGCTAATGAAAAACTGTTTTTT
d_call: TRBD1
clone_size: few
j_call: TRBJ1-4
v_call: TRBV28

cdr3_aa: CASSQWTGGNTEAFF
cdr3_nt: TGCGCCAGCAGCCAATGGACAGGGGGGAACACTGAAGCTTTCTTT
d_call: TRBD1
clone_size: few
j_call: TRBJ1-1
v_call: TRBV4-3

cdr3_aa: CASSRRGGAVQETQYF
cdr3_nt: TGTGCCAGCAGCCGAAGGGGTGGGGCAGTACAAGAGACCCAGTACTTC
d_call: NA
clone_size: few
j_call: TRBJ2-5
v_call: TRBV7-6

cdr3_aa: CAIGPSGGSPLHF
cdr3_nt: TGTGCCATCGGCCCTTCCGGGGGATCACCCCTCCACTTT
d_call: NA
clone_size: NA
j_call: TRBJ1-6
v_call: TRBV10-3

cdr3_aa: CASSLKWGDVTGELFF
cdr3_nt: TGTGCCAGCAGCTTGAAGTGGGGAGATGTAACCGGGGAGCTGTTTTTT
d_call: NA
clone_size: NA
j_call: TRBJ2-2
v_call: TRBV7-3

cdr3_aa: CASSPIKGGETEAFF
cdr3_nt: TGTGCCAGCTCACCTATAAAGGGTGGGGAGACTGAAGCTTTCTTT
d_call: NA
clone_size: few
j_call: TRBJ1-1
v_call: TRBV18

cdr3_aa: CASSQSAGDYNEQFF
cdr3_nt: TGTGCCAGCAGCCAATCGGCGGGAGACTACAATGAGCAGTTCTTC
d_call: TRBD2
clone_size: NA
j_call: TRBJ2-1
v_call: TRBV14

cdr3_aa: CATSRGGQGFLSNQPQHF
cdr3_nt: TGTGCCACCAGCAGAGGGGGACAGGGTTTTTTAAGCAATCAGCCCCAGCATTTT
d_call: TRBD1
clone_size: NA
j_call: TRBJ1-5
v_call: TRBV15

cdr3_aa: CASSTTGGRNIQYF
cdr3_nt: TGTGCCAGTAGTACTACAGGGGGGAGGAACATTCAGTACTTC
d_call: TRBD1
clone_size: few
j_call: TRBJ2-4
v_call: TRBV19

cdr3_aa: CASSLTTGGRAFF
cdr3_nt: TGTGCCAGCAGCTTAACTACGGGAGGTCGAGCTTTCTTT
d_call: NA
clone_size: few
j_call: TRBJ1-1
v_call: TRBV11-2

cdr3_aa: CATSRDTRQDTDTQYF
cdr3_nt: TGTGCCACCAGCAGAGATACTCGACAGGACACAGATACGCAGTATTTT
d_call: NA
clone_size: few
j_call: TRBJ2-3
v_call: TRBV15

cdr3_aa: CASSQELSSGLAAFNEQFF
cdr3_nt: TGCGCCAGCAGCCAAGAACTCTCTTCCGGACTAGCGGCTTTCAATGAGCAGTTCTTC
d_call: TRBD2
clone_size: NA
j_call: TRBJ2-1
v_call: TRBV4-1

cdr3_aa: CASSGGTQETQYF
cdr3_nt: TGTGCCAGCAGCGGAGGGACTCAAGAGACCCAGTACTTC
d_call: NA
clone_size: NA
j_call: TRBJ2-5
v_call: TRBV5-5

cdr3_aa: CASSLEGTVNTGELFF
cdr3_nt: TGTGCCAGCAGTTTAGAAGGGACAGTGAACACCGGGGAGCTGTTTTTT
d_call: TRBD1
clone_size: NA
j_call: TRBJ2-2
v_call: TRBV7-9

cdr3_aa: CASRVPGQDSYEQYF
cdr3_nt: TGTGCCAGCAGAGTGCCGGGACAGGACTCCTACGAGCAGTACTTC
d_call: TRBD1
clone_size: NA
j_call: TRBJ2-7
v_call: TRBV28

cdr3_aa: CASSHGDREGSEAFF
cdr3_nt: TGCGCCAGCAGCCACGGGGACAGGGAAGGGTCTGAAGCTTTCTTT
d_call: TRBD1
clone_size: NA
j_call: TRBJ1-1
v_call: TRBV5-1

cdr3_aa: CASSYSRAEAFF
cdr3_nt: TGTGCCAGCAGTTACTCCAGGGCTGAAGCTTTCTTT
d_call: NA
clone_size: few
j_call: TRBJ1-1
v_call: TRBV28

cdr3_aa: CASSSTPLAGTDTQYF
cdr3_nt: TGTGCCAGCAGCTCCACCCCACTAGCGGGGACAGATACGCAGTATTTT
d_call: TRBD2
clone_size: NA
j_call: TRBJ2-3
v_call: TRBV5-4

cdr3_aa: CASSFSSTDTQYF
cdr3_nt: TGTGCCAGCAGCTTCTCTAGCACAGATACGCAGTATTTT
d_call: NA
clone_size: NA
j_call: TRBJ2-3
v_call: TRBV7-3

cdr3_aa: CAISGMADGKGFETQYF
cdr3_nt: TGTGCCATCAGTGGAATGGCGGACGGGAAGGGCTTTGAGACCCAGTACTTC
d_call: NA
clone_size: NA
j_call: TRBJ2-5
v_call: TRBV10-3

cdr3_aa: CASSLGSAGFYGYTF
cdr3_nt: TGTGCCAGCAGCTTGGGATCTGCAGGGTTTTATGGCTACACCTTC
d_call: NA
clone_size: many
j_call: TRBJ1-2
v_call: TRBV7-9

cdr3_aa: CASSLELPRGETQYF
cdr3_nt: TGTGCCAGCAGCTTAGAACTTCCCCGAGGGGAGACCCAGTACTTC
d_call: NA
clone_size: NA
j_call: TRBJ2-5
v_call: TRBV13

cdr3_aa: CASSAGTAKETQYF
cdr3_nt: TGTGCCAGCAGCGCGGGGACAGCAAAAGAGACCCAGTACTTC
d_call: TRBD1
clone_size: NA
j_call: TRBJ2-5
v_call: TRBV9

cdr3_aa: CASSPRTSGIYEQFF
cdr3_nt: TGTGCCAGCAGCCCAAGGACTAGCGGGATCTATGAGCAGTTCTTC
d_call: TRBD2
clone_size: NA
j_call: TRBJ2-1
v_call: TRBV7-2

cdr3_aa: CASSPDREQQPQHF
cdr3_nt: TGTGCCAGCTCACCCGACAGGGAGCAGCAGCCCCAGCATTTT
d_call: TRBD1
clone_size: few
j_call: TRBJ1-5
v_call: TRBV18

cdr3_aa: CASSVTGGEQYF
cdr3_nt: TGTGCCAGCTCAGTGACAGGGGGAGAGCAGTACTTC
d_call: TRBD1
clone_size: NA
j_call: TRBJ2-7
v_call: TRBV2

cdr3_aa: CASSLAPNTGELFF
cdr3_nt: TGTGCCAGCAGCTTGGCCCCAAACACCGGGGAGCTGTTTTTT
d_call: NA
clone_size: NA
j_call: TRBJ2-2
v_call: TRBV5-4

cdr3_aa: CASSYSWEGRRGYTF
cdr3_nt: TGTGCCAGCAGTTACTCGTGGGAGGGTCGTAGGGGCTACACCTTC
d_call: NA
clone_size: few
j_call: TRBJ1-2
v_call: TRBV6-5

cdr3_aa: CASSSYRDRGPWRQETQYF
cdr3_nt: TGTGCCAGCAGTTCATACCGGGACAGGGGGCCGTGGCGGCAAGAGACCCAGTACTTC
d_call: TRBD1
clone_size: NA
j_call: TRBJ2-5
v_call: TRBV28

cdr3_aa: CASSLYTGELFF
cdr3_nt: TGTGCCAGCAGTCTCTACACCGGGGAGCTGTTTTTT
d_call: NA
clone_size: NA
j_call: TRBJ2-2
v_call: TRBV27

cdr3_aa: CASSLQGVKVTEAFF
cdr3_nt: TGTGCCAGCAGCCTACAGGGTGTTAAGGTCACTGAAGCTTTCTTT
d_call: NA
clone_size: NA
j_call: TRBJ1-1
v_call: TRBV5-4

cdr3_aa: CASSLENGEKLFF
cdr3_nt: TGTGCCAGCAGCTTAGAAAACGGTGAAAAACTGTTTTTT
d_call: NA
clone_size: few
j_call: TRBJ1-4
v_call: TRBV7-2

cdr3_aa: CASSSSGNTYNEQFF
cdr3_nt: TGTGCCAGCAGTTCTAGCGGGAACACCTACAATGAGCAGTTCTTC
d_call: TRBD2
clone_size: NA
j_call: TRBJ2-1
v_call: TRBV6-5

cdr3_aa: CASSQTSGRARSGDTQYF
cdr3_nt: TGTGCCAGCAGTCAGACTAGCGGGAGGGCCCGATCAGGAGATACGCAGTATTTT
d_call: TRBD2
clone_size: few
j_call: TRBJ2-3
v_call: TRBV27

cdr3_aa: CASRRDRGNYGYTF
cdr3_nt: TGTGCCAGCAGGAGGGACAGAGGGAACTATGGCTACACCTTC
d_call: TRBD1
clone_size: NA
j_call: TRBJ1-2
v_call: TRBV6-5